This T cell receptor (beta chain) was sequenced in a study of blood T cells in healthy people across ages. Researchers collected 7.5 to 10 milliliters of peripheral blood from every single donor. The sample holds a few counts of this clonotype. Then a second PCR, running about 6 to 12 cycles, was carried out with a sample-barcoded 5' primer and a J-beta primer mix. Each CDR3 protein is one row after TCRdb ran MiXCR on the 5' RACE reads. The data show 730,000 or so distinct CDR3 sequences, approximately 39% seen once. V lost 6 bases and J lost 5; bases outside the gene matches: 3. CDR1 is DFQATT, CDR2 SNEGSKA, per germline (reference sequence). The CDR3 runs to 11 residues.

The sequencing input was blood. V is TRBV20-1 and J is TRBJ1-1; 7 nucleotides line up with TRBD1. The clonotype was recovered from a woman aged 60-70 years in good health. DNA for the CDR3: TGCAGTGCACTGACAGGGACTGAAGCTTTCTTT. This sequence encodes CSALTGTEAFF.